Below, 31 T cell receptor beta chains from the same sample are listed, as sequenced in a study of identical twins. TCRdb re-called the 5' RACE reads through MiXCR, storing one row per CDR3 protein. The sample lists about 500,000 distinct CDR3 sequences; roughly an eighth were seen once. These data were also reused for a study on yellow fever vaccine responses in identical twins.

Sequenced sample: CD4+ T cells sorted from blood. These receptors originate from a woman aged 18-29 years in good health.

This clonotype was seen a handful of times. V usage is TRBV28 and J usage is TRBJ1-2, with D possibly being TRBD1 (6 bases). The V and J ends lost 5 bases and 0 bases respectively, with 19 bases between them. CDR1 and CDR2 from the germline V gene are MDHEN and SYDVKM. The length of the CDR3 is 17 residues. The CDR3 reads CASSTPGGGEANYGYTF. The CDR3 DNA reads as TGTGCCAGCAGTACCCCGGGGGGGGGCGAAGCTAACTATGGCTACACCTTC.

CDR3 protein: CASTKNPTDPGRETQYF. DNA of the CDR3: TGTGCCAGCACTAAAAACCCGACGGACCCTGGCCGGGAGACCCAGTACTTC. The chain links TRBV9 to TRBJ2-5; no clear D. Germline V CDR1 and CDR2: SGDLS, YYNGEE. This CDR3 is 17 amino acids long. Deletions cut 6 bases from V and 5 bases from J, with 26 bases between.

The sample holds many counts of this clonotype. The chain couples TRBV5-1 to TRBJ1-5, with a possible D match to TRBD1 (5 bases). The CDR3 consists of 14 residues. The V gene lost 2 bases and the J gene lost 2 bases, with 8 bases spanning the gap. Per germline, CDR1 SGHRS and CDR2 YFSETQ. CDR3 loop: CASSLEGRNQPQHF. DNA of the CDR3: TGCGCCAGCAGCTTAGAGGGACGCAATCAGCCCCAGCATTTT.

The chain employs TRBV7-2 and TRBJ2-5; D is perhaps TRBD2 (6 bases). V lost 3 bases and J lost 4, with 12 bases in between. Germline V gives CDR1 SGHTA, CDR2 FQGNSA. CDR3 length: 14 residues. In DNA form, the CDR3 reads TGTGCCAGCAGCTTCGGGACTGCCCCAGAGACCCAGTACTTC. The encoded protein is CASSFGTAPETQYF.

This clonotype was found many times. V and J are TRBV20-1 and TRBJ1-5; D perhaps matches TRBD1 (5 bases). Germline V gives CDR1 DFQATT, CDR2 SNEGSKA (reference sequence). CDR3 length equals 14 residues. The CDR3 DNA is TGCAGCCTCGTCTCACAGGAGTACAATCAGCCCCAGCATTTT. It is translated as CSLVSQEYNQPQHF.

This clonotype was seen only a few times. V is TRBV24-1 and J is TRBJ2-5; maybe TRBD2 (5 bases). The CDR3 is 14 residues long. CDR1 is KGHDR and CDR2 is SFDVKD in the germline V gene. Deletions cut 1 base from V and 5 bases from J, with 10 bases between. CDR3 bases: TGTGCCACCAGTGATTTTCGGGGAAGCGAGACCCAGTACTTC. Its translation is CATSDFRGSETQYF.

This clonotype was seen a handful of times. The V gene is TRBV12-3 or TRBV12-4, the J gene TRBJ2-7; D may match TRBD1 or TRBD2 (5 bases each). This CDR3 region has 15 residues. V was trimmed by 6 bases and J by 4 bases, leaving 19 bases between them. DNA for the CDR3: TGTGCCAGCAGCAAAGCGGATGGGGGAAGGTACGAGCAGTACTTC. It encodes CASSKADGGRYEQYF.

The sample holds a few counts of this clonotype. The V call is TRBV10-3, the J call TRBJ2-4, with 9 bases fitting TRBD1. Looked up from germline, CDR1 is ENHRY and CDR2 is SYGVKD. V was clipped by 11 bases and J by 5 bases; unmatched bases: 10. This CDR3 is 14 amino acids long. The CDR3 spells CAASRDREENIQYF. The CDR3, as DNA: TGTGCCGCGAGCCGGGACAGGGAAGAAAACATTCAGTACTTC.

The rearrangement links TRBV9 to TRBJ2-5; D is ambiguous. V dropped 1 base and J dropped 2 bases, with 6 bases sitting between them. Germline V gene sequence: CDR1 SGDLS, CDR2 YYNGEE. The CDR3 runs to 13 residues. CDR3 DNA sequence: TGTGCCAGCAGCGTACATATTCAAGAGACCCAGTACTTC. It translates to CASSVHIQETQYF.

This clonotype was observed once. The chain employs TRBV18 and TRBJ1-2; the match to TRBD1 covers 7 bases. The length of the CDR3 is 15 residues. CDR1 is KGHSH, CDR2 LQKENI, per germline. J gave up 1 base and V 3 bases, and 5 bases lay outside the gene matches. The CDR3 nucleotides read TGTGCCAGCTCACCGGGGACAGATCATAACTATGGCTACACCTTC. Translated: CASSPGTDHNYGYTF.

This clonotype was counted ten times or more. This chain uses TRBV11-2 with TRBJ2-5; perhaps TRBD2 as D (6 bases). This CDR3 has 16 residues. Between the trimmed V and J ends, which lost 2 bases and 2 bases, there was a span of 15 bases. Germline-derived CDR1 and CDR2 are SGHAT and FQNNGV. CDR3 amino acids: CASSLSTIGGQETQYF. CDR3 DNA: TGTGCCAGCAGCTTAAGTACCATCGGAGGGCAAGAGACCCAGTACTTC.

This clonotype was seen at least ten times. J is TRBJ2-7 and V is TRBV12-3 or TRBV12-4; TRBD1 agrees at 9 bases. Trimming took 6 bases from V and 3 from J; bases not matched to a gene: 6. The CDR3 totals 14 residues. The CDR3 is CASRARTGDYEQYF. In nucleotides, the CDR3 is TGTGCCAGCAGGGCCCGGACAGGGGACTACGAGCAGTACTTC.

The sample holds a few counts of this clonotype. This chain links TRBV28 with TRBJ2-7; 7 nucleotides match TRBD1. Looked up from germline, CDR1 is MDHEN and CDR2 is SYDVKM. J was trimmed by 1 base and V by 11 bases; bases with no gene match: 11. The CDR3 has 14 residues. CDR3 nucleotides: TGTGCCTGCTATGAGGGACAGCAATCCTACGAGCAGTACTTC. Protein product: CACYEGQQSYEQYF.

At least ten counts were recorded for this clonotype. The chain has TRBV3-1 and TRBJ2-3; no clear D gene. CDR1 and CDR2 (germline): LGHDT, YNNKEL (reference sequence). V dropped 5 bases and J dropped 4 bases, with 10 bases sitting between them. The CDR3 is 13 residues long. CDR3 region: CASSFGPPDTQYF. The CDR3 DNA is TGTGCCAGCAGCTTCGGCCCCCCAGATACGCAGTATTTT.

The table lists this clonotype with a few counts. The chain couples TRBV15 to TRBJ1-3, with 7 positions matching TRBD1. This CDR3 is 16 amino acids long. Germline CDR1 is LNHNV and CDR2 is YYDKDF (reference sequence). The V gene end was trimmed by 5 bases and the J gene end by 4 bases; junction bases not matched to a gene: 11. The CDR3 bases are TGTGCCACCAGCGGACCTCCCTTGGGACAGGGAAACACCATATATTTT. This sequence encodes CATSGPPLGQGNTIYF.

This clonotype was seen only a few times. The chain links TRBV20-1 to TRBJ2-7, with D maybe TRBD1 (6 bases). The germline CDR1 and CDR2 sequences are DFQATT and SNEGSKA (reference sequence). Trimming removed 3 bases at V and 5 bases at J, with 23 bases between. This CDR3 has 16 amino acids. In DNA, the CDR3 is TGCAGTGCTAGTAGCAGGGGAAATGTTTATTCCCACGAGCAGTACTTC. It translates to CSASSRGNVYSHEQYF.

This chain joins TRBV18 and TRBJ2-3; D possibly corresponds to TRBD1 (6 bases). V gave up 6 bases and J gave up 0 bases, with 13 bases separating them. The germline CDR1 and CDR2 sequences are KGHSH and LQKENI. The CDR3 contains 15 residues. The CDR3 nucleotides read TGTGCCAGCTCTACCAGGGGACGGAGCACAGATACGCAGTATTTT. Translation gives CASSTRGRSTDTQYF.

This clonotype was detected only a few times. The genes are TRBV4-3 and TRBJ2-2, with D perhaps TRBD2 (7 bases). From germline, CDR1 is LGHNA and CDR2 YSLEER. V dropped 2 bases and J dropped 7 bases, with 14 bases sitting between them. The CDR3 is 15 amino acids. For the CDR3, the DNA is TGCGCCAGCAGCCAACTTCGCGGGGGCGTCGGGGAGCTGTTTTTT. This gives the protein CASSQLRGGVGELFF.

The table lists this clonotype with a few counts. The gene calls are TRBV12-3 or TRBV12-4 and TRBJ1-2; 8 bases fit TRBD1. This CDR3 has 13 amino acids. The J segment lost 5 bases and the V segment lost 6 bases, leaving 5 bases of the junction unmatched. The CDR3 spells CASRPGQAYGYTF. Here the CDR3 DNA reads TGTGCCAGCAGGCCGGGACAGGCTTATGGCTACACCTTC.

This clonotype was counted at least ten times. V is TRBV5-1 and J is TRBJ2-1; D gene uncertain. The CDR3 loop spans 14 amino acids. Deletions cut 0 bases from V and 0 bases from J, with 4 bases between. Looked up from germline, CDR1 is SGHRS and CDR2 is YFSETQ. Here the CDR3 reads CASSLGSSYNEQFF. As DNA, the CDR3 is TGCGCCAGCAGCTTGGGCAGCTCCTACAATGAGCAGTTCTTC.

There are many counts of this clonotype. CDR3 sequence: CATSDSGTGVYEQYF. Written as DNA, the CDR3 is TGTGCCACCAGTGATTCCGGGACAGGGGTGTACGAGCAGTACTTC. This chain links TRBV24-1 with TRBJ2-7; 10 bases match TRBD1. This CDR3 comprises 15 residues. Looked up from germline, CDR1 is KGHDR and CDR2 is SFDVKD. V lost 2 bases and J lost 4; bases outside the gene matches: 4.

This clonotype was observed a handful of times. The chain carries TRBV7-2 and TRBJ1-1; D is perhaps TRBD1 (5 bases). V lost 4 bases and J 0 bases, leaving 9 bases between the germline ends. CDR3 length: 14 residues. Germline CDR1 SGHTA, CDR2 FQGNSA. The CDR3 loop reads CASSSGNMNTEAFF. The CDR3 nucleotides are TGTGCCAGCAGCTCAGGGAACATGAACACTGAAGCTTTCTTT.

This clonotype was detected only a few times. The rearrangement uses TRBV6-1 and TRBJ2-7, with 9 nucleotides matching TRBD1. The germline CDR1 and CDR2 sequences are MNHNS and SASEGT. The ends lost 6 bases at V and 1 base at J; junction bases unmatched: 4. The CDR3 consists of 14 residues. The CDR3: CASRTGGKSYEQYF. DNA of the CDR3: TGTGCCAGCAGAACAGGGGGCAAGTCCTACGAGCAGTACTTC.

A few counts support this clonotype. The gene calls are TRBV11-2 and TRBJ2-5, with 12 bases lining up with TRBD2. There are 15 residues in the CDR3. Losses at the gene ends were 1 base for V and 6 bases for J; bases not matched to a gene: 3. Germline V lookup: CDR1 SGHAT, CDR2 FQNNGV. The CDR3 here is CASSLGTSGMKTQYF. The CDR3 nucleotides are TGTGCCAGCAGCTTAGGGACTAGCGGGATGAAGACCCAGTACTTC.

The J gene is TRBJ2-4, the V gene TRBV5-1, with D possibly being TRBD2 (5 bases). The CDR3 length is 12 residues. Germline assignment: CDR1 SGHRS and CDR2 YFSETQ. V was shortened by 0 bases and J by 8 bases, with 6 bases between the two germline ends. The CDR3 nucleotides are TGCGCCAGCAGCTTGGCCGGGGACATTCAGTACTTC. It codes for CASSLAGDIQYF.

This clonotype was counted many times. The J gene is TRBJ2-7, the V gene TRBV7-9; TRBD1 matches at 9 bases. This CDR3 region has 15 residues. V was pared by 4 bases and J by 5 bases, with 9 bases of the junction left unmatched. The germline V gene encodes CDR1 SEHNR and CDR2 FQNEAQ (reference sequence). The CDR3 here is CASSSLRGQGNEQYF. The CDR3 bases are TGTGCCAGCAGCTCCCTCCGGGGACAGGGTAACGAGCAGTACTTC. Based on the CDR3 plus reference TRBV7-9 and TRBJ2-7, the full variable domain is DTGVSQNPRHKITKRGQNVTFRCDPISEHNRLYWYRQTLGQGPEFLTYFQNEAQLEKSRLLSDRFSAERPKGSFSTLEIQRTEQGDSAMYLCASSSLRGQGNEQYFGPGTRLTVT.

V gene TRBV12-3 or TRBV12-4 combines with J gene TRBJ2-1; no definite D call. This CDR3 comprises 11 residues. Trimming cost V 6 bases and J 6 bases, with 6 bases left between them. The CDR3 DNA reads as TGTGCCAGCAGGATTAGCAATGAGCAGTTCTTC. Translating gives CASRISNEQFF.

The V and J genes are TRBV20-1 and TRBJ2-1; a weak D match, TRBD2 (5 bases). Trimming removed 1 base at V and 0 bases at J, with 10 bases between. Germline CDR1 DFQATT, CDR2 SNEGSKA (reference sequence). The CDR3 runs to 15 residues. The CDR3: CSARVRVSSYNEQFF. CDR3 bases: TGCAGTGCTAGAGTGCGGGTTAGCTCCTACAATGAGCAGTTCTTC.

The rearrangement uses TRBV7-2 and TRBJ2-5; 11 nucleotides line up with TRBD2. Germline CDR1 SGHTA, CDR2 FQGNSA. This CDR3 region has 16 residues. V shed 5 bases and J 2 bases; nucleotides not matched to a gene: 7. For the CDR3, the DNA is TGTGCCAGCAGCGCCCTAGCGGGGGGCCAACAAGAGACCCAGTACTTC. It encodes CASSALAGGQQETQYF.

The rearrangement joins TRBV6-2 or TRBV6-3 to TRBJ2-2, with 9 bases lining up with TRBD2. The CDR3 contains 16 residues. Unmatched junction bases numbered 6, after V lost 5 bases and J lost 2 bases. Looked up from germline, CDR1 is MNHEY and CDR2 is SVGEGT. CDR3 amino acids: CASSPILAGNTGELFF. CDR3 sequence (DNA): TGTGCCAGCAGTCCCATCCTAGCGGGAAACACCGGGGAGCTGTTTTTT.

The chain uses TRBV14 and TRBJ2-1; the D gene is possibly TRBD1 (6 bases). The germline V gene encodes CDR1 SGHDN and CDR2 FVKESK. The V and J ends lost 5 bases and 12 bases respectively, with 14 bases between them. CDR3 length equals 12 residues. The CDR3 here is CASSENREAQFF. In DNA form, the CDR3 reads TGTGCCAGCAGCGAAAACAGGGAAGCGCAGTTCTTC. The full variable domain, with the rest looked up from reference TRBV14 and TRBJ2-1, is EAGVTQFPSHSVIEKGQTVTLRCDPISGHDNLYWYRRVMGKEIKFLLHFVKESKQDESGMPNNRFLAERTGGTYSTLKVQPAELEDSGVYFCASSENREAQFFGPGTRLTVL.